This TCR beta chain was found in a study of post-analysis software for immune sequencing data. Findings of the study overall: Several TRBV segments were more frequent in patients than controls; TRBV5-6, TRBV5-1 and TRBV20-1 belonged to this group.

This clonotype has a handful of counts. The target antigen is unknown. The CDR3 runs 13 residues. With 2 bases clipped from V and 3 bases from J, the junction kept 0 bases outside the gene matches. Germline V gene sequence: CDR1 SQVTM, CDR2 ANQGSEA. Unique molecular identifiers had been added to the TCR beta cDNA libraries. A population of about 1 to 11 million T cells gave rise to 400,000 to 550,000 cDNA molecules. Each CDR3 protein gets one entry after TCRdb re-called the PCR reads with MiXCR. The table records approximately 630,000 distinct CDR3 sequences, over 45% of them present only once. V is TRBV29-1 and J is TRBJ2-1; TRBD1 matches at 8 bases. The sequence derives from a girl aged 2 to 9 with multiple sclerosis. Sequences were obtained from blood. CDR3 bases: TGCAGCGTTGAAACAGGGGGCTACAATGAGCAGTTCTTC. It encodes CSVETGGYNEQFF.